This T cell receptor (beta chain) was recovered during a study of T cells in localized non-small cell lung cancer. Study results and limitations: Only one tumor region went through sequencing, so heterogeneity may still be there. When the top 100 tumor clones were examined, a median about 60 of them also appeared in the adjacent lung, which was paired and uninvolved. Maximal T cell clonality occurred in uninvolved adjacent lung, with tumor ranking below it.

V lost 5 bases to trimming and J lost 7 bases, with 7 bases between them. The germline V gene has CDR1 DFQATT and CDR2 SNEGSKA (reference sequence). This CDR3 is built from 10 residues. Of note for this clone: What it binds is unknown.

The method was immunoSEQ multiplex PCR; TCRdb's version includes in-frame clones alone and lacks a portion of them. The data contain about 52,000 clones, roughly 88% of them singletons. The sample here was peripheral blood, taken before any cancer treatment. The chain combines TRBV20-1 with TRBJ2-3; the D is unclear. This TCR was sampled from a male donor aged 60 or over with stage III squamous cell lung carcinoma. CDR3 sequence (DNA): TGCAGTGCTCTATTCAATACGCAGTATTTT. Translation: CSALFNTQYF.